This T cell receptor beta chain is drawn from a study of shared clonotypes between healthy human individuals. Study-wide findings and caveats: In general, naive subsets displayed greater estimated richness than memory subsets did.

Assay: immunoSEQ multiplex PCR; the TCRdb copy retains only in-frame clones and omits some. This sample has approximately 530,000 clones, with 95% to 97% found just once. V was clipped by 4 bases and J by 8 bases, with 18 bases between them. The germline V gene encodes CDR1 SGHNT and CDR2 YYREEE (reference sequence). This CDR3 region has 14 residues. Comments on this clone: Its target is not known.

The chain employs TRBV5-4 and TRBJ1-2; perhaps TRBD1 as D (5 bases). The origin of this receptor is a woman aged 25 to 45 in good health. Sequencing was done on a sample of naive CD4+ T cells sorted from blood. Subset: CD45RA+ positively selected. The CDR3: CASSPGGHSDGYTF. The CDR3, as DNA: TGTGCCAGCAGCCCGGGGGGTCACAGTGACGGCTACACCTTC.